This T cell receptor (beta chain) came from a study of cytomegalovirus exposure and HLA in healthy donors. Looked up from germline, CDR1 is SGHTA and CDR2 is FQGNSA. The V end lost 2 bases, the J end lost 4 bases, and 8 bases lay between the germline ends. This CDR3 has 13 residues. PCR amplification relied on 60 Vbeta primers (plus 13 Jbeta primers). Measured with immunoSEQ multiplex PCR; TCRdb has only the in-frame clones, and not every one. The data show fewer than 90,000 clones, with roughly 80% seen just once and roughly 14% held by the top ten. Note on this clone: Its antigen remains unidentified.

Study-wide points: Researchers left out some V segments, among them TRBV6-2 and TRBV6-3, as indistinguishable.

Sequencing was done on a sample of PBMCs. This chain links TRBV7-2 with TRBJ1-2; D remains unclear. This TCR derives from a woman between 40 and 50 years old in good health and CMV-seropositive. The CDR3 sequence: CASSLSRSYGYTF. The CDR3 region has the DNA TGTGCCAGCAGCTTAAGCCGTTCCTATGGCTACACCTTC.